This section outlines one TCR beta chain sequence together with its context. Antigen unknown. Using immunoSEQ multiplex PCR, the repertoire was profiled, and TCRdb retains in-frame clones only, with some absent. The sample includes 60,000 to 70,000 clones, approximately 62% of them seen just once. The V end was cut by 3 bases, the J end by 5 bases, with 14 bases between. The CDR3 covers 15 residues. The germline CDR1 and CDR2 sequences are LNHDA and SQIVND (reference sequence). The sample comes from a study of cytotoxic CD8 clonotypes in ibrutinib-treated CLL. About the study: Mean per-sample yields comprised 255,043 productive templates and around 92,000 productive rearrangements.

General study points: Patients showed higher baseline clonality than age-matched healthy donors, and it tracked circulating CD8+ T-cell counts.

V is TRBV19 and J is TRBJ2-1, with D tentatively TRBD1 (6 bases). The material sequenced was PBMCs, taken after 12 months of ibrutinib treatment. The source is a human donor with chronic lymphocytic leukemia. The CDR3 region has the DNA TGTGCCAGTAGTATTACCGGGACAAGAAACAATGAGCAGTTCTTC. Translating it yields CASSITGTRNNEQFF. Using reference TRBV19 and TRBJ2-1 for the parts outside the CDR3, the full variable domain is DGGITQSPKYLFRKEGQNVTLSCEQNLNHDAMYWYRQDPGQGLRLIYYSQIVNDFQKGDIAEGYSVSREKKESFPLTVTSAQKNPTAFYLCASSITGTRNNEQFFGPGTRLTVL.